Below are 32 T cell receptor beta chains sequenced from a single sample in a study of CD8 T cells in Susac syndrome (dated by TCRdb to the late 2010s). Preparation of the library involved the immunoSEQ multiplex PCR assay. RNA was extracted using the RNeasy kit, and about 0.5 to 1 microgram was reverse transcribed with random hexamers. TCRdb reanalyzed the raw reads on its own, using fastp at Q25 for trimming and MiXCR for clone calling, and kept in-frame beta chains. Each CDR3 protein appears once, grouped with its most common genes and DNA. For this sample there are approximately 180,000 distinct CDR3 sequences; roughly 91% appear just once. Jointly, the top ten make up roughly 0.087% of the sample. Sequenced input: CD4+ T cells from PBMCs. These receptor sequences come from a human donor with Susac syndrome.

This chain links TRBV29-1 with TRBJ2-1, with TRBD2 identical over 10 bases. Per germline, CDR1 SQVTM and CDR2 ANQGSEA. The CDR3 loop spans 13 amino acids. After removal of 7 bases from V and 4 bases from J, the junction contained 4 bases not matched to a gene. The CDR3 loop is CSAETSGYNEQFF. CDR3 coding DNA: TGCAGCGCTGAGACTAGCGGGTACAATGAGCAGTTCTTC.

The V call is TRBV5-1, the J call TRBJ2-7; 8 bases are shared with TRBD2. CDR1 and CDR2 from the germline V gene are SGHRS and YFSETQ. This CDR3 comprises 18 residues. The trim removed 5 bases at V and 0 bases at J, leaving 16 bases unmatched. The CDR3 DNA reads as TGCGCCAGCAGAATTACTACTAGCGGCCCTTACAGCTCCTACGAGCAGTACTTC. Translating gives CASRITTSGPYSSYEQYF.

The chain links TRBV6-4 to TRBJ2-5; the D is unclear. V lost 2 bases to trimming and J lost 3 bases, with 7 bases between them. The CDR3 consists of 13 residues. The germline V gene encodes CDR1 MRHNA and CDR2 SNTAGT. In nucleotides, the CDR3 is TGTGCCAGCAGTGACGGTCGGAAAGAGACCCAGTACTTC. Its protein is CASSDGRKETQYF.

The chain couples TRBV24-1 to TRBJ1-5; tentative D call: TRBD1 (6 bases). Looked up from germline, CDR1 is KGHDR and CDR2 is SFDVKD. This CDR3 has 16 residues. Trimming shortened V by 5 bases and J by 7 bases, and 20 bases separated the two germline ends. This CDR3 is CATSGGNRVITQPQHF. The CDR3 DNA sequence: TGTGCCACCAGTGGGGGAAACAGGGTAATTACACAGCCCCAGCATTTT.

The gene calls are TRBV5-1 and TRBJ2-2; D gene unclear. The CDR3 consists of 16 residues. V lost 3 bases to trimming and J lost 1 base, with 13 bases between them. Germline CDR1 reads SGHRS; CDR2 reads YFSETQ. The CDR3 spells CASSSTPMGNTGELFF. The CDR3 coding sequence is TGCGCCAGCAGCTCGACACCAATGGGGAACACCGGGGAGCTGTTTTTT.

This clonotype was counted a few times. The gene calls are TRBV5-1 and TRBJ2-5, with TRBD1 matching over 9 bases. V shed 5 bases and J 4 bases; nucleotides not matched to a gene: 3. Germline-derived CDR1 and CDR2 are SGHRS and YFSETQ. This CDR3 has 13 amino acids. The CDR3 DNA is TGCGCCAGCAGGGGGACAGGGACAGAGACCCAGTACTTC. It encodes CASRGTGTETQYF.

The chain recombines TRBV18 with TRBJ2-2; TRBD1 aligns across 10 bases. The CDR3 is made up of 16 amino acids. Trimming took 3 bases from V and 3 from J; bases not matched to a gene: 4. CDR1 KGHSH and CDR2 LQKENI come from the germline V gene. The CDR3 DNA reads TGTGCCAGCTCACCCGACAGGGGGCGCGACACCGGGGAGCTGTTTTTT. Its protein product is CASSPDRGRDTGELFF. Full variable domain (missing parts from reference TRBV18 and TRBJ2-2): NAGVMQNPRHLVRRRGQEARLRCSPMKGHSHVYWYRQLPEEGLKFMVYLQKENIIDESGMPKERFSAEFPKEGPSILRIQQVVRGDSAAYFCASSPDRGRDTGELFFGEGSRLTVL.

This clonotype was observed once. The chain couples TRBV20-1 to TRBJ2-7; possible D gene TRBD1, 5 bases. The CDR3 sequence is 13 residues long. Between the trimmed V and J ends, which lost 0 bases and 2 bases, there was a span of 8 bases. Per the germline V gene, CDR1 is DFQATT and CDR2 is SNEGSKA (reference sequence). CDR3 in amino acids: CSARDPTAYEQYF. Here the CDR3 DNA reads TGCAGTGCTAGAGATCCGACAGCCTACGAGCAGTACTTC.

V gene TRBV19 combines with J gene TRBJ2-5; D is unclear. Trimming cost V 3 bases and J 5 bases, with 13 bases left between them. The CDR3 is made up of 14 amino acids. Germline-derived CDR1 and CDR2 are LNHDA and SQIVND (reference sequence). Here the CDR3 reads CASSMGTTWETQYF. The CDR3 DNA reads TGTGCCAGTAGTATGGGAACAACGTGGGAGACCCAGTACTTC. The whole variable domain, filled in from reference TRBV19 and TRBJ2-5, reads DGGITQSPKYLFRKEGQNVTLSCEQNLNHDAMYWYRQDPGQGLRLIYYSQIVNDFQKGDIAEGYSVSREKKESFPLTVTSAQKNPTAFYLCASSMGTTWETQYFGPGTRLLVL.

V gene TRBV18 combines with J gene TRBJ1-6; 7 bases map to TRBD1. The germline CDR1 and CDR2 sequences are KGHSH and LQKENI. The CDR3 length is 14 residues. Unmatched junction bases numbered 8, after V lost 5 bases and J lost 10 bases. In DNA, the CDR3 is TGTGCCAGCTCATCGACAGGGTTCGGCTCACCCCTCCACTTT. It specifies CASSSTGFGSPLHF.

V usage is TRBV7-6 and J usage is TRBJ2-7; TRBD1 matches at 10 bases. Germline loops: CDR1 SGHVS, CDR2 FNYEAQ. V dropped 7 bases and J dropped 1; count of bases not matched to a gene: 7. The CDR3 has 15 amino acids. Here the CDR3 reads CASNPPGQGSYEQYF. The CDR3 DNA is TGTGCCAGCAACCCGCCGGGACAGGGGTCCTACGAGCAGTACTTC.

The chain employs TRBV7-9 and TRBJ2-7, with unresolved D. Germline V gene data show CDR1 as SEHNR and CDR2 as FQNEAQ (reference sequence). CDR3 length: 15 residues. V was clipped by 1 base and J by 6 bases, with 16 bases between them. This CDR3 is CASSLEGVPALEQYF. The DNA of the CDR3 is TGTGCCAGCAGCTTAGAAGGCGTGCCGGCTCTCGAGCAGTACTTC.

The chain couples TRBV2 to TRBJ2-2; 10 positions agree with TRBD1. J gave up 6 bases and V 6 bases, and 7 bases lay outside the gene matches. Germline-derived CDR1 and CDR2 are SNHLY and FYNNEI. The CDR3 length is 15 residues. DNA for the CDR3: TGTGCCAGCAGAAATCCGGGACAGGGGTCCGGGGAGCTGTTTTTT. It translates to CASRNPGQGSGELFF.

The V gene is TRBV7-3, the J gene TRBJ1-5; 11 bases are a match to TRBD1. This CDR3 has 20 residues. Trimming at V came to 1 base and at J to 9 bases, leaving 20 bases not matched to a gene. Germline V gives CDR1 SGHTA, CDR2 FQGTGA. CDR3 sequence reads: CASSLNQGDRGYMSTAPQHF. The CDR3 DNA reads TGTGCCAGCAGCTTAAATCAAGGGGACAGGGGGTACATGTCGACTGCGCCCCAGCATTTT.

The J gene is TRBJ1-1, the V gene TRBV7-8, with D unclear. CDR1 and CDR2 from the germline V gene are SGHVS and FQNEAQ. Trimming left V 8 bases short and J 0 bases short, with 16 bases between. The CDR3 covers 15 residues. The DNA for the CDR3 is TGTGCCAGCGCGGATGGACGGGCGGTGAACACTGAAGCTTTCTTT. Translation gives CASADGRAVNTEAFF.

This clonotype occurred a few times. The rearrangement uses TRBV18 and TRBJ2-7; D possibly corresponds to TRBD1 (6 bases). This CDR3 is 14 amino acids long. The V gene's germline CDR1 is KGHSH and CDR2 LQKENI. Between the trimmed V and J ends, which lost 6 bases and 1 base, there was a span of 13 bases. CDR3 in amino acids: CASSNGRGSYEQYF. The CDR3 nucleotides are TGTGCCAGCTCCAATGGCAGGGGATCCTACGAGCAGTACTTC. Full variable domain (rest looked up from reference TRBV18 and TRBJ2-7): NAGVMQNPRHLVRRRGQEARLRCSPMKGHSHVYWYRQLPEEGLKFMVYLQKENIIDESGMPKERFSAEFPKEGPSILRIQQVVRGDSAAYFCASSNGRGSYEQYFGPGTRLTVT.

The CDR3 protein is CASSARTSETEAFF. In DNA, the CDR3 is TGTGCCAGCAGCGCAAGGACGTCGGAAACTGAAGCTTTCTTT. The rearrangement links TRBV11-2 to TRBJ1-1; D remains unclear. Trimming removed 5 bases from V and 5 bases from J, with 15 bases in between. The CDR3 spans 14 residues. In germline, CDR1 is SGHAT, CDR2 FQNNGV. Full variable domain (remainder filled in from reference TRBV11-2 and TRBJ1-1): EAGVAQSPRYKIIEKRQSVAFWCNPISGHATLYWYQQILGQGPKLLIQFQNNGVVDDSQLPKDRFSAERLKGVDSTLKIQPAKLEDSAVYLCASSARTSETEAFFGQGTRLTVV.

For the CDR3, the DNA is TGCGCCAGCAGCTTGAACGCCTTCACAGATACGCAGTATTTT. Amino acid sequence: CASSLNAFTDTQYF. The V call is TRBV5-1, the J call TRBJ2-3; D not certain. Germline assignment: CDR1 SGHRS and CDR2 YFSETQ. The CDR3 contains 14 residues. V lost 1 base, J lost 2 bases, and 8 bases lay in between.

The chain carries TRBV4-1 and TRBJ1-2; TRBD1 agrees at 7 bases. With 1 base clipped from V and 5 bases from J, the junction kept 7 bases outside the gene matches. Germline V CDR1 and CDR2: MGHRA, YSYEKL. This CDR3 region has 15 residues. CDR3 sequence reads: CASSQVGRGEYGYTF. In DNA, the CDR3 is TGCGCCAGCAGCCAAGTGGGCAGGGGGGAGTATGGCTACACCTTC.

The V and J genes are TRBV20-1 and TRBJ1-5; no clear D gene. The germline gives CDR1 DFQATT, CDR2 SNEGSKA (reference sequence). V dropped 2 bases and J dropped 4 bases, with 6 bases sitting between them. The CDR3 length is 12 residues. CDR3 nucleotide sequence: TGCAGTGCTAGAAGGGAAAATCAGCCCCAGCATTTT. Translating it yields CSARRENQPQHF.

The table lists this clonotype with a few counts. The CDR3 nucleotides read TGTGCCAGCAGCTTAGGGGGTAATGAAAAACTGTTTTTT. Translation: CASSLGGNEKLFF. The chain is built from TRBV5-6 and TRBJ1-4; a possible D gene is TRBD1 (6 bases). CDR1 and CDR2 from the germline V gene are SGHDT and YYEEEE. Trimming removed 2 bases at V and 4 bases at J, with 6 bases between. The CDR3 is made up of 13 amino acids.

V is TRBV2 and J is TRBJ1-5; D not resolved. Germline-derived CDR1 and CDR2 are SNHLY and FYNNEI. The CDR3 is 13 amino acids. The V and J ends lost 7 bases and 6 bases respectively, with 13 bases between them. DNA for the CDR3: TGTGCCAGCACCGCGTCTTGGGGTCAGCCCCAGCATTTT. Translation: CASTASWGQPQHF.

V gene TRBV12-3 or TRBV12-4 combines with J gene TRBJ1-4, with TRBD1 matching over 9 bases. The J segment lost 8 bases and the V segment lost 5 bases, leaving 6 bases of the junction unmatched. CDR3 length equals 14 residues. The CDR3 nucleotides are TGTGCCAGCAGTCCGGGACAGGGTTGGGAAAAACTGTTTTTT. Translating it yields CASSPGQGWEKLFF.

The chain recombines TRBV3-1 with TRBJ2-5; TRBD2 matches at 12 bases. V gave up 2 bases and J gave up 5 bases; unmatched junction bases: 9. The CDR3 spans 17 residues. The V gene's germline CDR1 is LGHDT and CDR2 YNNKEL (reference sequence). The CDR3 nucleotides are TGTGCCAGCAGCCAAAGACTAGCGGGGGTTTTATTGGAGACCCAGTACTTC. Translated: CASSQRLAGVLLETQYF.

The CDR3 DNA reads TGTGCCAGCGCTTCATCCCGGTTGGGGGGCGAGCAGTACTTC. Its translation is CASASSRLGGEQYF. The chain employs TRBV3-1 and TRBJ2-7; weak D call: TRBD2 (6 bases). V dropped 8 bases and J dropped 6 bases, with 20 bases sitting between them. This CDR3 contains 14 residues. Germline V lookup: CDR1 LGHDT, CDR2 YNNKEL (reference sequence).

The J gene is TRBJ1-2, the V gene TRBV19; 7 nucleotides line up with TRBD1. The junction had 12 bases not matched to a gene; V was cut back by 4 bases and J by 4 bases. Germline CDR1 and CDR2: LNHDA and SQIVND (reference sequence). The CDR3 covers 16 residues. The CDR3 DNA follows: TGTGCCAGTAGTACTCCGCCAAGACAGGGAGTCTATGGCTACACCTTC. This encodes CASSTPPRQGVYGYTF.

The chain has TRBV30 and TRBJ1-4; tentatively, D is TRBD1 (6 bases). V gave up 0 bases and J gave up 0 bases, with 11 bases separating them. The CDR3 has 16 amino acids. The germline V gene has CDR1 GTSNPN and CDR2 SVGIG (reference sequence). The CDR3 spells CAWSVGQIATNEKLFF. The CDR3 region has the DNA TGTGCCTGGAGTGTCGGACAGATTGCAACTAATGAAAAACTGTTTTTT.

This clonotype was detected only once. This chain connects TRBV29-1 to TRBJ1-2; D not resolved. CDR1 SQVTM and CDR2 ANQGSEA come from the germline V gene. This CDR3 region has 14 residues. Between the trimmed V and J ends, which lost 5 bases and 7 bases, there was a span of 20 bases. In DNA, the CDR3 is TGCAGCGTTTTTCCCACCCCAAAGACGACTGGCTACACCTTC. The encoded protein is CSVFPTPKTTGYTF.

The chain uses TRBV14 and TRBJ1-3; D call uncertain. The length of the CDR3 is 13 residues. Trimming pared 0 bases from V and 7 bases from J, leaving 7 bases between. Germline V CDR1 and CDR2: SGHDN, FVKESK. As DNA, the CDR3 is TGTGCCAGCAGCCAAGATCACGGGAACACCATATATTTT. This translates into CASSQDHGNTIYF.

The chain carries TRBV7-9 and TRBJ2-1; 7 nucleotides align to TRBD2. The CDR3 extends over 16 amino acids. J gave up 2 bases and V 1 base, and 5 bases lay outside the gene matches. The germline V gene encodes CDR1 SEHNR and CDR2 FQNEAQ (reference sequence). The CDR3 sequence: CASSLGGGGAYNEQFF. DNA for the CDR3: TGTGCCAGCAGCTTAGGTGGGGGAGGGGCCTACAATGAGCAGTTCTTC.

The V call is TRBV5-1, the J call TRBJ2-5; D possibly corresponds to TRBD2 (5 bases). The V end was cut by 4 bases, the J end by 1 base, with 20 bases between. The CDR3 contains 17 residues. From germline, CDR1 is SGHRS and CDR2 YFSETQ. CDR3 sequence reads: CASSDGLRRRIQETQYF. The CDR3 DNA follows: TGCGCCAGCAGCGACGGACTTAGAAGGCGCATCCAAGAGACCCAGTACTTC.

DNA of the CDR3: TGTGCCAGCAGCCAACCTCGTCGGACAGGGCGAAACACCATATATTTT. This codes for CASSQPRRTGRNTIYF. The chain is built from TRBV3-1 and TRBJ1-3, with 8 bases that match TRBD1. The CDR3 is 16 residues long. Per the germline V gene, CDR1 is LGHDT and CDR2 is YNNKEL (reference sequence). The ends lost 2 bases at V and 5 bases at J; junction bases unmatched: 8.